This TCR beta chain was recovered during a study of OX40 agonist ivuxolimab in advanced cancers. The CDR3 runs 15 residues. V lost 5 bases, J lost 5 bases, and 16 bases lay in between. Germline loops: CDR1 LNHDA, CDR2 SQIVND (reference sequence). Study-wide findings and caveats: Among T cells, CD8+ cells averaged more expanded clones than CD4+ cells.

For this clone: The antigen is not known.

Clones were sequenced by immunoSEQ multiplex PCR, and TCRdb holds only the in-frame ones, with some missing. Here the sample spans about 84,000 clones, 85% to 95% being singletons. The gene calls are TRBV19 and TRBJ1-5; a possible D gene is TRBD1 (5 bases). The receptor was isolated from an adult with an advanced solid tumor such as melanoma, head and neck, liver or kidney cancer. The sample here was CD4+ or CD8+ T cells sorted from blood, taken in a trial of the OX40 agonist ivuxolimab. The CDR3 sequence is CASSSQGRDHQPQHF. The CDR3 nucleotides read TGTGCCAGTAGTTCCCAGGGTCGGGATCATCAGCCCCAGCATTTT.